This T cell receptor beta chain derives from a study of T cells in Graves' hyperthyroidism and ophthalmopathy. Study-level information: Peripheral blood was taken when the disease was first diagnosed, before any treatment began. Points from the study as a whole: The authors' 13 V-J model separated ophthalmopathy from stable hyperthyroidism.

Enrolled ophthalmopathy patients presented with a Clinical Activity Score of at least 3, a NOSPECS grade of at least 4, and disease duration under 3 months. The diagnoses drew upon clinical symptoms, serum thyroxine and TRAb, thyroid ultrasound and orbital computed tomography. This CDR3 is 15 amino acids long. The germline V gene encodes CDR1 SGDLS and CDR2 YYNGEE. V gave up 0 bases and J gave up 3 bases; unmatched junction bases: 6. This clonotype has a count of ten or more. Its antigen is not known. Authors of the study amplified TCR beta CDR3 regions from RNA transcripts. TCR CDR3 underwent first-round RT-PCR with the HTBI primer set. Each CDR3 protein gets one entry after TCRdb re-called the multiplex PCR reads with MiXCR. The profile covers under 250,000 distinct CDR3 sequences, with approximately 23% appearing a single time and approximately 32% taken by the ten largest.

This clonotype was obtained from a middle-aged woman with Graves' ophthalmopathy. The source material was blood. The chain couples TRBV9 to TRBJ2-7; 7 bases are a match to TRBD2. DNA of the CDR3: TGTGCCAGCAGCGTAGATGCTAGCGGATACTACGAGCAGTACTTC. Encoded protein: CASSVDASGYYEQYF. The full variable domain, its missing parts supplied by reference TRBV9 and TRBJ2-7, is DSGVTQTPKHLITATGQRVTLRCSPRSGDLSVYWYQQSLDQGLQFLIQYYNGEERAKGNILERFSAQQFPDLHSELNLSSLELGDSALYFCASSVDASGYYEQYFGPGTRLTVT.